This T cell receptor beta chain was recovered during a study of spatial heterogeneity in lung cancer. This clonotype appeared many times. Antigen: not known. Time point indicated: sample taken at primary tumor resection. Unsorted samples of tumor, nontumor lung or frozen PBMC had their whole RNA sequenced. Germline trimming cut 4 bases from V and 3 bases from J; bases unmatched to any gene: 4. This CDR3 region has 14 residues. The V gene's germline CDR1 is SGHRS and CDR2 YFSETQ. Notes on the study in general: It was found that expanded intratumoral alpha and beta TCR counts tracked tumor mutation counts.

TCR cDNA molecules were tagged individually, and each one carried a unique molecular identifier. A single record per CDR3 protein comes from TCRdb applying MiXCR to the 5' RACE reads. Among 25,000 to 30,000 distinct CDR3 sequences listed, more than 5.5% were seen once. The source is a male donor with early-stage non-small cell lung cancer. The V call is TRBV5-1, the J call TRBJ2-5; 9 bases are a match to TRBD2. The sequencing used lung tumor tissue, collected at surgery. The CDR3 sequence is CASSPAGGEETQYF. The DNA for the CDR3 is TGCGCCAGCAGCCCAGCGGGGGGCGAAGAGACCCAGTACTTC.